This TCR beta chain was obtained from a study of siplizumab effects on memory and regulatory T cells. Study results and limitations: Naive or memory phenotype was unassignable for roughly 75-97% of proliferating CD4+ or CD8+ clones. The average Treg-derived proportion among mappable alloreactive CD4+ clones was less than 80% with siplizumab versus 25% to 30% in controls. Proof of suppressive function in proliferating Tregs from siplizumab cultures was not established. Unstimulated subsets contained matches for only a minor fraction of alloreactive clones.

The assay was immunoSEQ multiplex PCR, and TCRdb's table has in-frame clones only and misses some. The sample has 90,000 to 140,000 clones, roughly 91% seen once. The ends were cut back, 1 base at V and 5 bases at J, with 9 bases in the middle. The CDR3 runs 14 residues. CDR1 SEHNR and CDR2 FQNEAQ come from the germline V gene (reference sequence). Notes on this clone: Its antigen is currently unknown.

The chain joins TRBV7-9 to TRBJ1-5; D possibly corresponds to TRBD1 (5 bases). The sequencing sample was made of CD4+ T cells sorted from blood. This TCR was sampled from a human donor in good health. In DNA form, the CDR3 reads TGTGCCAGCAGCTTAGGCGGGGGAGATCAGCCCCAGCATTTT. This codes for CASSLGGGDQPQHF. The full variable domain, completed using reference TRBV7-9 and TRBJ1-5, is DTGVSQNPRHKITKRGQNVTFRCDPISEHNRLYWYRQTLGQGPEFLTYFQNEAQLEKSRLLSDRFSAERPKGSFSTLEIQRTEQGDSAMYLCASSLGGGDQPQHFGDGTRLSIL.